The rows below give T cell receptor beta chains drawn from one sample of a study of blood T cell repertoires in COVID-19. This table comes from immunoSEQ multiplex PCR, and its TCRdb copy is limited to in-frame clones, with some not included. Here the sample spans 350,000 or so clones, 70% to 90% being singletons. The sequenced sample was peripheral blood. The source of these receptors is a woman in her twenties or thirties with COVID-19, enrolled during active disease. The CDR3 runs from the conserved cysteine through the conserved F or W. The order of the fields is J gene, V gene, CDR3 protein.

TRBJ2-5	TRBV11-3	CASSLGLVDQETQYF
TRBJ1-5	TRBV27	CASRGGSHQPQHF
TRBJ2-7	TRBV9	CASSVGGQSSYEQYF
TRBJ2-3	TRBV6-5	CASGRERRDTQYF
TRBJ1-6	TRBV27	CASSAPALGNSPLHF
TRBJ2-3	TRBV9	CASSVEAGMPDTQYF
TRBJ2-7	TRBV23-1	CASRPPLNGLGARDEQYF
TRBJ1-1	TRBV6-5	CASSSRRGDTEAFF
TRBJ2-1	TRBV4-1	CASSQDWIQRYEQFF
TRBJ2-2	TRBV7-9	CASSPSEGYTGELFF
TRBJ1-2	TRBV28	CASSLSPYGYTF
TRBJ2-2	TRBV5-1	CASSHGTSGITGELFF
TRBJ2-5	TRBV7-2	CASSPRTGKGETQYF
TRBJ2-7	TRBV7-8	CASTPGGGHTYEQYF
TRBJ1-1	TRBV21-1	CASSKFGGCGEAFF
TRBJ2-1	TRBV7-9	CASSLSRGRARGYNEQFF
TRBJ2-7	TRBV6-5	CASSYFGGRAYEQYF
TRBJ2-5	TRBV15	CATSFGLAGSGETQYF
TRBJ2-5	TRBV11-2	CASSPVDSGPRAETQYF